The next 2 T cell receptor beta chains were all read from a single sample in a study of cytomegalovirus exposure and HLA in healthy donors. 60 Vbeta and 13 Jbeta primers were used in PCR. Here immunoSEQ multiplex PCR was the method, and the copy in TCRdb shows in-frame clones only, minus some. The sample gives about 190,000 clones, roughly 74% of which show up once; 4.5% to 7.5% is in the top ten. Material for sequencing was PBMCs. Receptors were obtained from a woman in her thirties in good health and CMV-seropositive.

This sequence joins TRBV4-2 and TRBJ2-7, with D hard to call. The germline V gene has CDR1 LGHNA and CDR2 YNFKEQ. CDR3 length: 14 residues. Trimming removed 1 base at V and 2 bases at J, with 9 bases between. CDR3 sequence: CASSQGLSTYEQYF. The CDR3 bases are TGTGCCAGCAGCCAAGGCCTATCCACCTACGAGCAGTACTTC.

V and J are TRBV10-3 and TRBJ2-1; TRBD2 is a possible D gene (5 bases). The CDR3 spans 14 residues. Germline V gene lookup returns CDR1 ENHRY and CDR2 SYGVKD. Trimming cost V 0 bases and J 10 bases, with 13 bases left between them. The CDR3 region has the DNA TGTGCCATCAGTGAGTCGATCGGGAAGGACGAGCAGTTCTTC. The encoded protein is CAISESIGKDEQFF.